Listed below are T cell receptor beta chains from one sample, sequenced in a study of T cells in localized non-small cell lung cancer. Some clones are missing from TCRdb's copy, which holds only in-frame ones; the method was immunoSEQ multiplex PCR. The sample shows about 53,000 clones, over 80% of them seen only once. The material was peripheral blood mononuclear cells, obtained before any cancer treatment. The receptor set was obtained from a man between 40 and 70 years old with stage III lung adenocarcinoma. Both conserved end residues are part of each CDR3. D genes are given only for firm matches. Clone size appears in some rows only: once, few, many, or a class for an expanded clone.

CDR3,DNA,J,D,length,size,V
CASSSGRSSYEQYF,TGTGCCAGCAGTTCGGGACGGAGCTCCTACGAGCAGTACTTC,TRBJ2-7,NA,14,NA,TRBV13
CASSHGQGKGGETQYF,TGTGCCAGCAGCCACGGGCAGGGTAAAGGGGGAGAGACCCAGTACTTC,TRBJ2-5,NA,16,NA,TRBV7-9
CASSDGTGGLDGYTF,TGTGCCAGCAGTGACGGGACAGGGGGTCTCGATGGCTACACCTTC,TRBJ1-2,TRBD1,15,NA,TRBV6-6
CASSFQSSGRPGTQYF,TGTGCCAGCAGTTTCCAATCTAGCGGGAGGCCGGGGACGCAGTATTTT,TRBJ2-3,TRBD2,16,NA,TRBV28
CASRGNSGKNNEQFF,TGCGCCAGCAGAGGTAATAGCGGGAAAAACAATGAGCAGTTCTTC,TRBJ2-1,TRBD2,15,NA,TRBV10-2
CAIRGGDSSYEQYF,TGCGCCATCCGGGGCGGGGACAGCTCCTACGAGCAGTACTTC,TRBJ2-7,NA,14,NA,TRBV10-2
CASSLTGRRQETQYF,TGTGCCAGCAGCTTAACCGGGCGCCGCCAAGAGACCCAGTACTTC,TRBJ2-5,NA,15,NA,TRBV7-3
CASSDGGSGQPQHF,TGTGCCAGCAGCGATGGGGGGTCGGGACAGCCCCAGCATTTT,TRBJ1-5,NA,14,NA,TRBV9
CASSQIGTGDVDEQYF,TGTGCCAGCAGCCAAATAGGGACAGGGGACGTCGACGAGCAGTACTTC,TRBJ2-7,TRBD1,16,NA,TRBV14
CASSPGQGKKGNTIYF,TGTGCCAGCAGCCCCGGACAGGGCAAAAAAGGAAACACCATATATTTT,TRBJ1-3,TRBD1,16,NA,TRBV7-9
CASSVEGLPTDTQYF,TGTGCCAGCAGCGTAGAGGGACTCCCCACAGATACGCAGTATTTT,TRBJ2-3,NA,15,NA,TRBV9
CASSEAGGESNQPQHF,TGTGCCAGCAGTGAAGCGGGGGGTGAGAGCAATCAGCCCCAGCATTTT,TRBJ1-5,NA,16,NA,TRBV2
CASSPDRRDGYTF,TGTGCCAGCAGCCCGGACAGGAGGGATGGCTACACCTTC,TRBJ1-2,TRBD1,13,NA,TRBV7-3
CASSLGGLGSTEAFF,TGCGCCAGCAGCTTGGGAGGTCTCGGGAGCACTGAAGCTTTCTTT,TRBJ1-1,NA,15,once,TRBV5-1
CASSAPGPNAGVNEKLFF,TGTGCCAGCAGCGCACCGGGGCCTAACGCCGGCGTGAATGAAAAACTGTTTTTT,TRBJ1-4,NA,18,NA,TRBV7-2
CASSLSPGLAEETQYF,TGTGCCAGCAGCTTAAGCCCAGGGCTAGCGGAAGAGACCCAGTACTTC,TRBJ2-5,TRBD2,16,NA,TRBV11-2
CASSPAMWGSTDTQYF,TGCGCCAGCAGCCCAGCCATGTGGGGGAGCACAGATACGCAGTATTTT,TRBJ2-3,NA,16,NA,TRBV5-1
CASSLFGQVLSYNEQFF,TGTGCCAGCAGCTTGTTTGGACAGGTCCTCTCCTACAATGAGCAGTTCTTC,TRBJ2-1,TRBD1,17,NA,TRBV7-3
CASSSLGGLNTEAFF,TGTGCCAGCAGCTCCCTGGGGGGTCTGAACACTGAAGCTTTCTTT,TRBJ1-1,NA,15,NA,TRBV7-9
CASSLGVGGTSYEQYF,TGTGCCAGCAGTTTGGGTGTAGGGGGGACAAGCTACGAGCAGTACTTC,TRBJ2-7,NA,16,NA,TRBV28
CASSSGRESRKEYF,TGTGCCAGCAGCTCGGGACGGGAAAGCCGAAAGGAGTACTTC,TRBJ2-7,NA,14,NA,TRBV11-1
CASSQGRGDTGELFF,TGCGCCAGCAGCCAGGGGCGGGGGGACACCGGGGAGCTGTTTTTT,TRBJ2-2,TRBD2,15,NA,TRBV4-1
CASSYTGTGDGYTF,TGTGCCAGCAGTTATACCGGGACAGGGGACGGCTACACCTTC,TRBJ1-2,TRBD1,14,NA,TRBV6-5
CASSREADTQYF,TGTGCCAGCAGCCGAGAGGCAGATACGCAGTATTTT,TRBJ2-3,NA,12,NA,TRBV27
CASLQGMNTEAFF,TGTGCCAGCCTTCAGGGCATGAACACTGAAGCTTTCTTT,TRBJ1-1,NA,13,NA,TRBV2
CASVFSGSRFTNEQFF,TGTGCCAGCGTCTTTAGCGGGAGTCGTTTCACGAATGAGCAGTTCTTC,TRBJ2-1,TRBD2,16,NA,TRBV2
CASSLATLADTQYF,TGTGCCAGCAGCTTAGCGACCTTGGCGGATACGCAGTATTTT,TRBJ2-3,NA,14,NA,TRBV7-9
CACLVDTQYF,TGTGCCTGTCTAGTAGATACGCAGTATTTT,TRBJ2-3,NA,10,NA,TRBV30
CAWIPGGIRREQYF,TGTGCCTGGATCCCGGGGGGCATCAGGCGCGAGCAGTACTTC,TRBJ2-7,NA,14,NA,TRBV30
CASSPRQVPHEQYF,TGTGCCAGCAGCCCGCGACAGGTTCCCCACGAGCAGTACTTC,TRBJ2-7,NA,14,NA,TRBV7-2
CASSFRAGANSNEQFF,TGTGCCAGCAGCTTTCGTGCGGGGGCCAACAGCAATGAGCAGTTCTTC,TRBJ2-1,NA,16,NA,TRBV7-2